This entry lists 30 T cell receptor beta chains sequenced from one sample in a study of T-cell memory formation after mild COVID-19. TCRdb used MiXCR to reprocess the 5' RACE reads, holding one entry per CDR3 protein. The sample carries 250,000 to 300,000 distinct CDR3 sequences, over 7% recorded once. Sequencing was carried out using PBMCs or a T cell subset sorted from them (not recorded which). The receptors were sampled from a man between 18 and 35 years old who had mild COVID-19 (a few samples of this study predate the infection). Cell type and time point are not known.

This clonotype was counted a few times. The chain is built from TRBV5-1 and TRBJ2-2; D might be TRBD1 (6 bases). Trimming cost V 2 bases and J 1 base, with 12 bases left between them. This CDR3 spans 16 amino acids. CDR1 and CDR2 (germline): SGHRS, YFSETQ. CDR3 DNA sequence: TGCGCCAGCAGCTTCCGACCGGGACAGAACACCGGGGAGCTGTTTTTT. It is translated as CASSFRPGQNTGELFF.

This clonotype was picked up many times. The CDR3 here is CSASEIDRLNYGYTF. DNA for the CDR3: TGCAGTGCTAGTGAGATCGACAGACTAAACTATGGCTACACCTTC. The chain couples TRBV20-1 to TRBJ1-2, with D possibly TRBD1 on 5 matching bases. V was cut by 3 bases and J by 2 bases, with 16 bases left in between. Germline V gives CDR1 DFQATT, CDR2 SNEGSKA (reference sequence). There are 15 residues in the CDR3.

This clonotype was counted at least ten times. The rearrangement uses TRBV6-5 and TRBJ2-7; 12 bases are a match to TRBD2. This CDR3 spans 16 amino acids. V trimming: 6 bases; J trimming: 0 bases; junction bases outside the gene matches: 6. Germline loops: CDR1 MNHEY, CDR2 SVGAGI. CDR3 DNA sequence: TGTGCCAGCAGCCAAACTAGCGGGGGGCTCTCCTACGAGCAGTACTTC. It is translated as CASSQTSGGLSYEQYF.

This clonotype was counted a few times. The chain joins TRBV12-3 or TRBV12-4 to TRBJ2-7; 14 nucleotides align to TRBD2. V dropped 6 bases and J dropped 4; count of bases not matched to a gene: 11. This CDR3 has 17 residues. Written as DNA, the CDR3 is TGTGCCAGCAGGGAAGGGACTAGCGGGGGCCTTGGGTACGAGCAGTACTTC. Its translation is CASREGTSGGLGYEQYF.

The chain joins TRBV4-2 to TRBJ2-5, with D hard to call. The CDR3 totals 15 residues. Germline CDR1 and CDR2: LGHNA and YNFKEQ. V gave up 4 bases and J gave up 0 bases, with 12 bases separating them. The CDR3 loop reads CASSPLRSNQETQYF. CDR3 coding DNA: TGTGCCAGCAGCCCGTTAAGAAGTAACCAAGAGACCCAGTACTTC.

V gene TRBV23-1 combines with J gene TRBJ2-3; D is possibly TRBD1 (6 bases). TRBV23-1 is recorded as an ORF, its role being uncertain. V dropped 7 bases and J dropped 3 bases, with 17 bases sitting between them. This CDR3 is 15 amino acids long. The CDR3 DNA is TGCGCCAGCAAAATATCGCAGGGGTTGACAGATACGCAGTATTTT. It specifies CASKISQGLTDTQYF.

This clonotype was seen more than once but under ten times. The chain has TRBV20-1 and TRBJ1-2, with 9 bases that match TRBD1. Trimming removed 6 bases from V and 4 bases from J; junction bases left unmatched: 12. Germline V CDR1 and CDR2: DFQATT, SNEGSKA (reference sequence). The length of the CDR3 is 15 residues. This chain's CDR3 is CSALDPGQGFYGYTF. CDR3 coding DNA: TGCAGTGCCTTGGATCCGGGACAGGGTTTCTATGGCTACACCTTC.

The gene calls are TRBV7-2 and TRBJ2-5; 16 bases match TRBD2. Losses at the gene ends were 5 bases for V and 6 bases for J; bases not matched to a gene: 12. This CDR3 is built from 18 residues. In germline, CDR1 is SGHTA, CDR2 FQGNSA. The CDR3 sequence: CASSLSGTSGGAGQTQYF. The CDR3 region has the DNA TGTGCCAGCAGCCTTTCCGGGACTAGCGGGGGGGCCGGCCAGACCCAGTACTTC. Combining the CDR3 with reference TRBV7-2 and TRBJ2-5 gives the whole variable domain GAGVSQSPSNKVTEKGKDVELRCDPISGHTALYWYRQSLGQGLEFLIYFQGNSAPDKSGLPSDRFSAERTGGSVSTLTIQRTQQEDSAVYLCASSLSGTSGGAGQTQYFGPGTRLLVL.

This clonotype appeared a single time. V is TRBV7-9 and J is TRBJ1-2, with D maybe TRBD1 (6 bases). V gave up 5 bases and J gave up 10 bases, with 17 bases separating them. This CDR3 region has 13 residues. Looked up from germline, CDR1 is SEHNR and CDR2 is FQNEAQ (reference sequence). CDR3 coding DNA: TGTGCCAGCAGCGCACAGGGTGGGGGCGCCTACACCTTC. Protein: CASSAQGGGAYTF.

This clonotype was seen a handful of times. The chain combines TRBV12-5 with TRBJ2-7; 8 nucleotides line up with TRBD1. J gave up 4 bases and V 0 bases, and 8 bases lay outside the gene matches. CDR3 length equals 16 residues. Germline V CDR1 and CDR2: LGHNT, FRNRAP. The CDR3 protein is CASGLVGTGAMYEQYF. The CDR3 DNA reads TGTGCTAGTGGTTTGGTAGGGACAGGTGCTATGTACGAGCAGTACTTC.

Of note for this clonotype: Its ends do not fully match the called genes, so a read error is possible. V and J are TRBV3-1 and TRBJ2-3; TRBD2 is a possible D gene (6 bases). The CDR3 sequence is 13 residues long. The germline CDR1 and CDR2 sequences are LGHDT and YNNKEL (reference sequence). CDR3 protein: CARSLLAMDTQYF. The CDR3 bases are TGTGCCCGCAGCCTTCTAGCGATGGATACGCAGTATTTT.

The chain joins TRBV7-2 to TRBJ1-5, with 7 bases fitting TRBD1. Germline values: CDR1 SGHTA, CDR2 FQGNSA. The CDR3 spans 14 residues. J gave up 2 bases and V 6 bases, and 4 bases lay outside the gene matches. The CDR3 region is CASRRGTGNQPQHF. The CDR3 region has the DNA TGTGCCAGCAGACGCGGGACAGGCAATCAGCCCCAGCATTTT.

This clonotype turned up a few times. The genes are TRBV6-5 and TRBJ1-2; D remains ambiguous. Germline values: CDR1 MNHEY, CDR2 SVGAGI. Trimming shortened V by 0 bases and J by 4 bases, and 12 bases separated the two germline ends. The CDR3 loop spans 15 amino acids. The CDR3: CASSYSVQTAYGYTF. In DNA form, the CDR3 reads TGTGCCAGCAGTTACTCTGTGCAAACCGCCTATGGCTACACCTTC.

This chain connects TRBV30 to TRBJ1-2; D might be TRBD1 (6 bases). Germline lookup yields CDR1 GTSNPN and CDR2 SVGIG (reference sequence). This CDR3 is built from 12 residues. Trimming shortened V by 3 bases and J by 8 bases, and 13 bases separated the two germline ends. CDR3: CAWRGAPVGYTF. The CDR3 DNA follows: TGTGCCTGGAGGGGGGCGCCGGTCGGCTACACCTTC.

This clonotype has a handful of counts. The rearrangement uses TRBV6-5 and TRBJ1-4; no firm D call. V lost 2 bases, J lost 8 bases, and 9 bases lay in between. This CDR3 is 13 amino acids long. Per germline, CDR1 MNHEY and CDR2 SVGAGI. The CDR3 region has the DNA TGTGCCAGCAGTTACACCGGACCAGAAAAACTGTTTTTT. Protein product: CASSYTGPEKLFF.

This clonotype was counted only a few times. The chain joins TRBV10-3 to TRBJ1-4; 10 nucleotides line up with TRBD1. The V gene's germline CDR1 is ENHRY and CDR2 SYGVKD. The J segment lost 8 bases and the V segment lost 10 bases, leaving 7 bases of the junction unmatched. This CDR3 is 13 amino acids long. CDR3 loop: CATGQGDREKLFF. The DNA of the CDR3 is TGTGCCACCGGACAGGGGGATCGGGAAAAACTGTTTTTT.

This clonotype was detected a few times. This chain links TRBV12-3 or TRBV12-4 with TRBJ1-1; no clear D. V was clipped by 5 bases and J by 10 bases, with 11 bases between them. The CDR3 loop spans 11 amino acids. The CDR3 region has the DNA TGTGCCAGCAGTGCCACCCCGGCAGCTTTCTTT. Its protein is CASSATPAAFF.

This clonotype was observed a few times. The chain has TRBV12-3 or TRBV12-4 and TRBJ1-2; D perhaps matches TRBD1 (6 bases). This CDR3 is built from 13 residues. Between the trimmed V and J ends, which lost 5 bases and 6 bases, there was a span of 13 bases. The CDR3 DNA reads TGTGCCAGCAGTCCTGCGGGGGCTGATGGCTACACCTTC. This gives the protein CASSPAGADGYTF.

The J gene is TRBJ2-3, the V gene TRBV6-6, with TRBD2 matching 12 bases. The CDR3 has 17 amino acids. Germline CDR1 MNHNY, CDR2 SVGAGI (reference sequence). V lost 4 bases to trimming and J lost 6 bases; unmatched junction nucleotides: 11. CDR3 amino acids: CASSSEIRGLAGDTQYF. In nucleotides, the CDR3 is TGTGCCAGCAGTTCCGAAATCCGCGGACTAGCGGGGGATACGCAGTATTTT.

The rearrangement uses TRBV7-9 and TRBJ2-5; 11 nucleotides align to TRBD1. V lost 4 bases and J lost 0; bases outside the gene matches: 4. The CDR3 covers 16 residues. Per germline, CDR1 SEHNR and CDR2 FQNEAQ (reference sequence). CDR3 region: CASSSRTGGYQETQYF. The CDR3 DNA reads as TGTGCCAGCAGCTCCCGGACAGGGGGCTACCAAGAGACCCAGTACTTC.

The chain links TRBV9 to TRBJ2-1, with TRBD2 identical over 9 bases. J was trimmed by 4 bases and V by 0 bases; bases with no gene match: 2. This CDR3 comprises 15 residues. The V gene's germline CDR1 is SGDLS and CDR2 YYNGEE. In nucleotides, the CDR3 is TGTGCCAGCAGCGTAGCTAGCGGGGTTTACAATGAGCAGTTCTTC. Residues: CASSVASGVYNEQFF. Full variable domain (missing parts from reference TRBV9 and TRBJ2-1): DSGVTQTPKHLITATGQRVTLRCSPRSGDLSVYWYQQSLDQGLQFLIQYYNGEERAKGNILERFSAQQFPDLHSELNLSSLELGDSALYFCASSVASGVYNEQFFGPGTRLTVL.

V and J are TRBV7-2 and TRBJ2-7; 8 bases agree with TRBD2. V shed 5 bases and J 3 bases; nucleotides not matched to a gene: 6. The germline CDR1 and CDR2 sequences are SGHTA and FQGNSA. The length of the CDR3 is 14 residues. The CDR3 protein is CASSLQRGSYEQYF. The CDR3 DNA sequence: TGTGCCAGCAGCCTCCAGCGGGGGAGCTACGAGCAGTACTTC.

The DNA for the CDR3 is TGCAGTGCTAGTGATAGGACTTCATTCACAGATACGCAGTATTTT. It codes for CSASDRTSFTDTQYF. The chain combines TRBV20-1 with TRBJ2-3, with D perhaps TRBD2 (5 bases). Germline loops: CDR1 DFQATT, CDR2 SNEGSKA (reference sequence). V was pared by 3 bases and J by 2 bases, with 15 bases between. The CDR3 extends over 15 amino acids.

This clonotype was recorded many times. The DNA of the CDR3 is TGTGCCAGCAGTCGAAGCGGGGGGAGGGGTACGCAGTATTTT. This gives the protein CASSRSGGRGTQYF. The chain joins TRBV27 to TRBJ2-3, with 9 bases matching TRBD2. Germline V CDR1 and CDR2: MNHEY, SMNVEV (reference sequence). This CDR3 spans 14 amino acids. With V trimmed by 5 bases and J by 8 bases, 8 bases remained unmatched.

This rearrangement joins TRBV7-9 to TRBJ1-1; possible D gene TRBD1, 5 bases. This CDR3 region has 12 residues. The germline CDR1 and CDR2 sequences are SEHNR and FQNEAQ (reference sequence). With 1 base removed from V and 7 bases from J, the gap between germline ends came to 7 bases. CDR3 sequence: CASSLGRGEAFF. The CDR3 DNA follows: TGTGCCAGCAGCTTAGGGAGGGGTGAAGCTTTCTTT.

This clonotype was found many times. This chain joins TRBV6-5 and TRBJ2-3, with 7 bases aligning to TRBD1. The CDR3 extends over 15 amino acids. Trimming at V came to 7 bases and at J to 2 bases, leaving 9 bases not matched to a gene. The germline gives CDR1 MNHEY, CDR2 SVGAGI. Written as DNA, the CDR3 is TGTGCCAGCAAAAAGGGGGCATCTAACACAGATACGCAGTATTTT. Amino acid sequence: CASKKGASNTDTQYF.

This clonotype occurred a few times. CDR3 protein: CASSLGGRGTMLAKNIQYF. CDR3 DNA sequence: TGTGCCAGCAGCTTAGGAGGCAGGGGGACCATGTTGGCCAAAAACATTCAGTACTTC. The rearrangement joins TRBV7-2 to TRBJ2-4; 7 bases are shared with TRBD1. Unmatched junction bases numbered 13, after V lost 1 base and J lost 1 base. The CDR3 is made up of 19 amino acids. Germline CDR1 reads SGHTA; CDR2 reads FQGNSA.

This chain links TRBV6-5 with TRBJ2-7, with D uncertain. Deletions cut 5 bases from V and 1 base from J, with 9 bases between. Looked up from germline, CDR1 is MNHEY and CDR2 is SVGAGI. There are 13 residues in the CDR3. The CDR3 is CASSRSGSYEQYV. CDR3 nucleotide sequence: TGTGCCAGCAGTCGTTCTGGATCCTACGAGCAGTACGTC.

This clonotype was recorded at least ten times. CDR3: CASSLAIETQYF. As DNA, the CDR3 is TGTGCCAGCAGTTTAGCTATCGAGACCCAGTACTTC. J is TRBJ2-5 and V is TRBV12-3 or TRBV12-4; D uncertain. Trimming stripped 0 bases from V and 5 bases from J, with 4 bases between. The CDR3 is made up of 12 amino acids.

This clonotype was observed at least ten times. The chain recombines TRBV15 with TRBJ2-7; possibly TRBD2 for D (6 bases). The CDR3 length is 15 residues. CDR1 is LNHNV and CDR2 is YYDKDF in the germline V gene (reference sequence). V dropped 1 base and J dropped 0 bases, with 10 bases sitting between them. The CDR3 bases are TGTGCCACCAGCAGAGGCGGGGTAAGCTCCTACGAGCAGTACTTC. Translation gives CATSRGGVSSYEQYF.